This T cell receptor beta chain was observed in a study of long-term antiretroviral therapy in people with HIV. This was the immunoSEQ v3.0 assay at survey level. This table comes from immunoSEQ multiplex PCR, and its TCRdb copy is limited to in-frame clones, with some not included. The sample has over 9,000 clones; approximately 82% are singletons. With regard to this clone: Its antigen is currently unknown.

Findings and limits, study-wide: CDR3 length ranges were narrower in HIV repertoires than in controls. Clones that expanded before ART (that is, prior to treatment) dominated the repertoire at all time points.

V was trimmed by 3 bases and J by 6 bases, leaving 12 bases between them. This CDR3 has 13 residues. CDR1 and CDR2 from the germline V gene are SGHKS and YYEKEE (reference sequence). The chain employs TRBV5-5 and TRBJ1-2; TRBD1 is a possible D gene (5 bases). The source is a man aged 35 to 55 with HIV. The source was unsorted PBMCs, collected 1.2 years after starting antiretroviral therapy. CDR3 protein: CASSWAMTDGYTF. The CDR3 region has the DNA TGTGCCAGCAGCTGGGCCATGACAGATGGCTACACCTTC.